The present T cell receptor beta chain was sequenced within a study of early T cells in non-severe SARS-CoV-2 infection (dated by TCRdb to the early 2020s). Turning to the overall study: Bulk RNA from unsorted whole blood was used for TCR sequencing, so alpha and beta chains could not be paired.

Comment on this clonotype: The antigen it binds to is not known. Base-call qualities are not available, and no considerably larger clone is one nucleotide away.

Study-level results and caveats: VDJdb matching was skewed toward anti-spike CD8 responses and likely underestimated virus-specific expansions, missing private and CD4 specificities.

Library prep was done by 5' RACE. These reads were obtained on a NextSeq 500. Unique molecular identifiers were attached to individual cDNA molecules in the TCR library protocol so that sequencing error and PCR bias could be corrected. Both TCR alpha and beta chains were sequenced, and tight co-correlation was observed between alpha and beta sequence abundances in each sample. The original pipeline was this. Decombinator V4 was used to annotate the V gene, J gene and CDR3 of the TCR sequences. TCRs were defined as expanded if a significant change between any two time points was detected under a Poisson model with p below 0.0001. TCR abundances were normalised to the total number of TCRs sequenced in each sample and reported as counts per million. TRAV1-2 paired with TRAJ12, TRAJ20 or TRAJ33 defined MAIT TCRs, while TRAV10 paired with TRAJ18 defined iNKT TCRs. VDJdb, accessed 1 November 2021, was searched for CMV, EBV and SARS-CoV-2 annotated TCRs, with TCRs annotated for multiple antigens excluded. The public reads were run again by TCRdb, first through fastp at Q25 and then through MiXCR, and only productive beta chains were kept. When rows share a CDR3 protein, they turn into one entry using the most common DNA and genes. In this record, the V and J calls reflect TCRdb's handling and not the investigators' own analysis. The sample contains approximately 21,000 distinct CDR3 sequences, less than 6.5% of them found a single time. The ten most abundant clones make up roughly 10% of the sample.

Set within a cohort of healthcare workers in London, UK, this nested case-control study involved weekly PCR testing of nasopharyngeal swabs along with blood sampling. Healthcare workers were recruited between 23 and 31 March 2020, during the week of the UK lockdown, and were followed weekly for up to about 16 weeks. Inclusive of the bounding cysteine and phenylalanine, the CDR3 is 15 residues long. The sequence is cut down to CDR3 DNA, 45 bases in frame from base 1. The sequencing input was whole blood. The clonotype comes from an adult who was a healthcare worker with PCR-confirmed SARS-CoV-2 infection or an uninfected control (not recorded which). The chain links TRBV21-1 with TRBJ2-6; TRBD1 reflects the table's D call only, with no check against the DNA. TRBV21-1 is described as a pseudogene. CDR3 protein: CASPPPISGANVLTF. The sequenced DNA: TGTGCCAGCCCCCCCCCAATCTCTGGGGCCAACGTCCTGACTTTC.